Reported below is one TCR beta chain. This sample was included in a study of blood T cell repertoires in COVID-19. Using immunoSEQ multiplex PCR, the repertoire was profiled, and TCRdb retains in-frame clones only, with some absent. The table lists more than 25,000 clones, 65% to 90% of them singletons. The receptor comes from a human donor in a cohort sampled during active COVID-19. Sequencing was carried out using peripheral blood.

CDR3: CASSEYPGPYDEQYF. DNA of the CDR3: TGTGCCAGCAGTGAATATCCAGGCCCCTACGACGAGCAGTACTTC. The V and J genes are TRBV25-1 and TRBJ2-7; D not resolved. In germline, CDR1 is MGHDK, CDR2 SYGVNS. The CDR3 sequence is 15 residues long. V dropped 0 bases and J dropped 5 bases, with 14 bases sitting between them.